A single sample gave rise to the 24 T cell receptor beta chains below, sequenced in a study of CXCR3-negative and CXCR3-positive naive CD8 T cells. The authors made the TRB cDNA libraries by 5' RACE using UMI labels. Each CDR3 protein gets one entry in TCRdb, which reprocessed the 5' RACE reads and gives no DNA. This sample's table has about 66,000 distinct CDR3 sequences. The sequenced sample consisted of naive CXCR3- CD8+ T cells from blood. Subset in this sample: CD45RO-CCR7+CD27+CD95- naive CD8+ T cells lacking CXCR3 (TNR3-). All receptors come from a human donor in good health. Some clones in this sample may be carry-over from other donors' samples.

The chain links TRBV14 to TRBJ1-1; TCRdb's D gene call, TRBD1, goes unchecked for lack of DNA. This CDR3 has 16 residues. Germline V lookup: CDR1 SGHDN, CDR2 FVKESK. CDR3 sequence reads: CASSQGGGTPNTEAFF.

The chain employs TRBV21-1 and TRBJ2-5. TRBV21-1 is described as a pseudogene. The CDR3 loop spans 13 amino acids. The CDR3 spells CASSKLGKETQYF.

The J gene is TRBJ2-2, the V gene TRBV20-1. Germline V lookup: CDR1 DFQATT, CDR2 SNEGSKA (reference sequence). This CDR3 region has 15 residues. CDR3 region: CSARDSYIHTGELFF.

The chain carries TRBV28 and TRBJ2-5; TCRdb designates TRBD1, a call that cannot be tested without DNA. This CDR3 contains 14 residues. Germline CDR1 and CDR2: MDHEN and SYDVKM. CDR3: CASSGGRGQETQYF.

CDR3 protein: CASSSGQLLSYEQYF. The chain combines TRBV7-6 with TRBJ2-7; TCRdb's D gene call, TRBD1, goes unchecked for lack of DNA. Germline CDR1 and CDR2: SGHVS and FNYEAQ. The CDR3 length is 15 residues.

This sequence joins TRBV27 and TRBJ2-7; without DNA, the TCRdb call of TRBD2 cannot be checked. The CDR3 covers 14 residues. Germline assignment: CDR1 MNHEY and CDR2 SMNVEV (reference sequence). This CDR3 reads CASSSPGLDYEQYF.

The V gene is TRBV6-2 or TRBV6-3, the J gene TRBJ2-2; the TCRdb D gene call, TRBD1, has no DNA to confirm it. In germline, CDR1 is MNHEY, CDR2 SVGEGT. The CDR3 loop spans 15 amino acids. This CDR3 reads CASSYWDRNTGELFF.

The chain has TRBV7-3 and TRBJ2-2; TCRdb lists TRBD1, though no DNA is available to test this call. The CDR3 sequence is 12 residues long. Per the germline V gene, CDR1 is SGHTA and CDR2 is FQGTGA. CDR3: CASSSPPGELFF. The entire variable domain, with the rest obtained from reference TRBV7-3 and TRBJ2-2, is as follows: GAGVSQTPSNKVTEKGKYVELRCDPISGHTALYWYRQSLGQGPEFLIYFQGTGAADDSGLPNDRFFAVRPEGSVSTLKIQRTERGDSAVYLCASSSPPGELFFGEGSRLTVL.

This rearrangement joins TRBV12-3 or TRBV12-4 to TRBJ1-6; absent DNA, TCRdb's TRBD1 call cannot be checked. This CDR3 is 14 amino acids long. This chain's CDR3 is CASSPGQGRSPLHF.

The chain employs TRBV4-3 and TRBJ2-7; TCRdb's D gene call, TRBD1, goes unchecked for lack of DNA. This CDR3 region has 15 residues. Germline V gene data show CDR1 as LGHNA and CDR2 as YSLEER. CDR3 region: CASSQDRDSPYEQYF.

V and J are TRBV7-3 and TRBJ2-3; TCRdb proposes TRBD1, but this gene call is untestable without DNA. The CDR3 is made up of 14 amino acids. The germline gives CDR1 SGHTA, CDR2 FQGTGA. The CDR3 protein is CASSWTGAGDTQYF.

The V call is TRBV10-3, the J call TRBJ1-1. The CDR3 is made up of 14 amino acids. CDR1 is ENHRY and CDR2 is SYGVKD in the germline V gene. The CDR3 is CAISAGGESAEAFF.

The chain recombines TRBV11-3 with TRBJ2-7. From germline, CDR1 is SGHNT and CDR2 YENEEA. CDR3 length: 15 residues. This CDR3 is CASSLLGNPSYEQYF.

The rearrangement joins TRBV14 to TRBJ1-2; TCRdb's D call, TRBD1, is unchecked because there is no DNA. The CDR3 has 13 amino acids. Germline assignment: CDR1 SGHDN and CDR2 FVKESK. The CDR3 sequence: CASSPARGHGYTF.

The chain employs TRBV6-5 and TRBJ2-7. From germline, CDR1 is MNHEY and CDR2 SVGAGI. The length of the CDR3 is 12 residues. The CDR3 sequence is CASSSSEYEQYF.

The J gene is TRBJ2-5, the V gene TRBV5-6. Germline V gene lookup returns CDR1 SGHDT and CDR2 YYEEEE. CDR3 size: 13 residues. The CDR3 reads CASSLFVQETQYF.

The J gene is TRBJ2-5, the V gene TRBV6-2 or TRBV6-3; TCRdb indicates TRBD1, and absent DNA this call remains unverified. Germline V lookup: CDR1 MNHEY, CDR2 SVGEGT. There are 11 residues in the CDR3. CDR3: CASRFGHYQYF.

The chain has TRBV7-6 and TRBJ2-2; absent DNA, TCRdb's TRBD2 call cannot be checked. The CDR3 consists of 20 residues. Germline CDR1 and CDR2: SGHVS and FNYEAQ. CDR3 protein: CASSFFPRTSGGSGTGELFF.

The rearrangement links TRBV28 to TRBJ2-2; the TRBD2 assignment by TCRdb is unverifiable without DNA. The CDR3 consists of 18 residues. Germline CDR1 is MDHEN and CDR2 is SYDVKM. The CDR3 sequence: CASSSDRISRPNTGELFF.

The chain employs TRBV20-1 and TRBJ2-7; TCRdb picks TRBD1, but there is no DNA to check that call. The length of the CDR3 is 16 residues. CDR1 and CDR2 (germline): DFQATT, SNEGSKA (reference sequence). The CDR3 is CSARDLAQATPYEQYF.

The rearrangement uses TRBV4-2 and TRBJ2-2; with no DNA, the TCRdb D assignment of TRBD1 cannot be verified. From germline, CDR1 is LGHNA and CDR2 YNFKEQ. There are 15 residues in the CDR3. The CDR3 here is CASSQTDGGAGELFF.

The chain has TRBV6-6 and TRBJ2-3; TCRdb's assignment of TRBD2 cannot be checked, as there is no DNA. The CDR3 runs 16 residues. The V gene's germline CDR1 is MNHNY and CDR2 SVGAGI (reference sequence). The CDR3 sequence is CASSYSWGRAADTQYF.

The chain uses TRBV5-6 and TRBJ2-7; the D call of TRBD2 rests on TCRdb alone, since no DNA is present to check it. Per germline, CDR1 SGHDT and CDR2 YYEEEE. The CDR3 consists of 17 residues. Here the CDR3 reads CASSFGPSIYTSYEQYF.

The chain couples TRBV6-5 to TRBJ1-1. The CDR3 runs to 13 residues. Germline CDR1 MNHEY, CDR2 SVGAGI. CDR3 loop: CASTEGFYTEAFF.